This T cell receptor beta chain was profiled in a study of cytomegalovirus exposure and HLA in healthy donors. Turning to the study itself: Assignment to the Caucasian-associated ancestry cluster applied to about 80% of the approximately 420 genotyped donors.

The PCR employed 60 Vbeta primers together with 13 Jbeta primers. Method: immunoSEQ multiplex PCR; TCRdb's copy keeps in-frame clones and lacks some. The table has approximately 58,000 clones, roughly 84% seen once. Study-level findings and limits: The study listed roughly 160 cytomegalovirus-associated TCR beta chains. Later analysis suggested most CMV-associated TCR beta chains were HLA-restricted.

V was clipped by 5 bases and J by 8 bases; unmatched bases: 10. CDR3 length: 14 residues. Looked up from germline, CDR1 is SGHVS and CDR2 is FNYEAQ. For this clone: Its cognate antigen is unknown.

This sequence originates from a man aged 30-40 years in good health and CMV-seronegative. This chain uses TRBV7-6 with TRBJ1-2; 8 positions agree with TRBD1. Input material: PBMCs. CDR3 DNA sequence: TGTGCCAGCAGCCCAGGTTGGACAGGGAACGGCTACACCTTC. Protein: CASSPGWTGNGYTF.